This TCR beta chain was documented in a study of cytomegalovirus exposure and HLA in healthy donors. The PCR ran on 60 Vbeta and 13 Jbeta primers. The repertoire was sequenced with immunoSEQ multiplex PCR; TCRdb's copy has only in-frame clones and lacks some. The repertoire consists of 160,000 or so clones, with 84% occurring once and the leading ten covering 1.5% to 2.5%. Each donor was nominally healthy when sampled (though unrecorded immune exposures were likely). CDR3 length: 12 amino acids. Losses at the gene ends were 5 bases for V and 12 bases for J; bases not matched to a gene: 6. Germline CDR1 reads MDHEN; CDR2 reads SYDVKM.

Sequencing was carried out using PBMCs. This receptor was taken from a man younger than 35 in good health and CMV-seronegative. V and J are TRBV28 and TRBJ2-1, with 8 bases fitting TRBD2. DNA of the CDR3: TGTGCCAGCAGTCCGTTAGCGGGATTGCAGTTCTTC. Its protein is CASSPLAGLQFF. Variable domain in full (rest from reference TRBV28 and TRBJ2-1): DVKVTQSSRYLVKRTGEKVFLECVQDMDHENMFWYRQDPGLGLRLIYFSYDVKMKEKGDIPEGYSVSREKKERFSLILESASTNQTSMYLCASSPLAGLQFFGPGTRLTVL.